This TCR beta chain was found in a study of blood T cells in healthy people across ages. The use of a sample-barcoded 5' primer and a J-beta primer mix characterized a second PCR of roughly 6 to 11 cycles. TCRdb re-called the 5' RACE reads with MiXCR, one entry per CDR3 protein. The table lists 800,000 or so distinct CDR3 sequences, about half of them singletons, with 15% to 20% in the top ten. The ends lost 8 bases at V and 2 bases at J; junction bases unmatched: 4. CDR3 size: 13 residues. Germline values: CDR1 KGHSH, CDR2 LQKENI. Material: blood. This chain connects TRBV18 to TRBJ2-3; 7 bases align to TRBD2. The clonotype originates from an elderly man in good health. The DNA of the CDR3 is TGTGCCAGCGTACTAGCGCCCACAGATACGCAGTATTTT. Amino acids: CASVLAPTDTQYF.